Each of the 16 T cell receptor beta chains below was sequenced from the same sample in a study of beta chain features in type 1 diabetes. Sequenced material consisted of expressed TCRB transcripts (all of the isolated RNA was reverse transcribed). Here immunoSEQ multiplex PCR was the method, and the copy in TCRdb shows in-frame clones only, minus some. The sample consists of under 550,000 clones, roughly an eighth of them appearing once. The sequenced material came from naive CD4+ T cells from blood. The source of these receptors is a woman aged 18 to 35 in good health.

The rearrangement uses TRBV4-2 and TRBJ2-7; D perhaps matches TRBD1 (5 bases). In germline, CDR1 is LGHNA, CDR2 YNFKEQ. There are 15 residues in the CDR3. With 1 base removed from V and 0 bases from J, the gap between germline ends came to 10 bases. As DNA, the CDR3 is TGTGCCAGCAGCCAAGTACAGGATGCCTCCTACGAGCAGTACTTC. The encoded protein is CASSQVQDASYEQYF.

The chain carries TRBV27 and TRBJ2-2; TRBD2 matches 9 bases. Looked up from germline, CDR1 is MNHEY and CDR2 is SMNVEV (reference sequence). V shed 4 bases and J 6 bases; nucleotides not matched to a gene: 12. This CDR3 is built from 17 residues. The CDR3 DNA follows: TGTGCCAGCAGTTCGGGCAGCGGGAGGAGTGGGGCCGGGGAGCTGTTTTTT. It specifies CASSSGSGRSGAGELFF.

In DNA, the CDR3 is TGTGCCAGCAGTCCACCAGTGGTACACTATGGCTACACCTTC. Translating gives CASSPPVVHYGYTF. This chain uses TRBV28 with TRBJ1-2; no clear D. Germline V gene sequence: CDR1 MDHEN, CDR2 SYDVKM. Trimming pared 5 bases from V and 3 bases from J, leaving 13 bases between. This CDR3 contains 14 residues.

This clone was detected a few times. V usage is TRBV6-6 and J usage is TRBJ1-5, with a tentative D call TRBD1 (6 bases). V lost 5 bases to trimming and J lost 4 bases, with 18 bases between them. The CDR3 extends over 16 amino acids. Germline V gives CDR1 MNHNY, CDR2 SVGAGI (reference sequence). The CDR3 sequence is CASSRRSGEGNQPQHF. The CDR3 DNA is TGTGCCAGCAGTCGTCGGTCAGGGGAGGGGAATCAGCCCCAGCATTTT.

This chain uses TRBV11-1 with TRBJ2-2, with no clear D. Germline V lookup: CDR1 SGHAT, CDR2 FQDESV (reference sequence). V lost 6 bases and J 7 bases, leaving 6 bases between the germline ends. CDR3 length: 11 amino acids. The CDR3 sequence: CASRGIGELFF. DNA for the CDR3: TGTGCCAGCAGAGGGATCGGGGAGCTGTTTTTT.

J is TRBJ2-5 and V is TRBV5-1; D call uncertain. V lost 2 bases to trimming and J lost 1 base, with 6 bases between them. The CDR3 spans 13 residues. Germline loops: CDR1 SGHRS, CDR2 YFSETQ. CDR3 DNA sequence: TGCGCCAGCAGCTTTGCCAGCCAAGAGACCCAGTACTTC. It is translated as CASSFASQETQYF.

This clone occurred a few times. The chain has TRBV28 and TRBJ1-1, with D uncertain. The V end lost 10 bases, the J end lost 1 base, and 7 bases lay between the germline ends. There are 11 residues in the CDR3. Germline CDR1 and CDR2: MDHEN and SYDVKM. Here the CDR3 DNA reads TGTGCCATCCGGGCGAACACTGAAGCTTTCTTT. Its translation: CAIRANTEAFF.

Comments on this clone: Other DNA sequences in the sample encode the same CDR3. The chain links TRBV30 to TRBJ1-2; D might be TRBD1 (5 bases). The V gene's germline CDR1 is GTSNPN and CDR2 SVGIG (reference sequence). This CDR3 has 12 residues. Trimming shortened V by 5 bases and J by 3 bases, and 10 bases separated the two germline ends. CDR3 sequence: CAWDSTYYGYTF. The CDR3 bases are TGTGCCTGGGACAGCACCTACTATGGCTACACCTTC.

This clone occurred a few times. The rearrangement joins TRBV30 to TRBJ1-1; D unclear. The germline CDR1 and CDR2 sequences are GTSNPN and SVGIG (reference sequence). The length of the CDR3 is 14 residues. Trimming shortened V by 6 bases and J by 2 bases, and 16 bases separated the two germline ends. In DNA form, the CDR3 reads TGTGCCTGTGCGGGAGGCCGACTAAACACTGAAGCTTTCTTT. Protein product: CACAGGRLNTEAFF. Looking up the rest from reference TRBV30 and TRBJ1-1 gives the full variable domain: SQTIHQWPATLVQPVGSPLSLECTVEGTSNPNLYWYRQAAGRGLQLLFYSVGIGQISSEVPQNLSASRPQDRQFILSSKKLLLSDSGFYLCACAGGRLNTEAFFGQGTRLTVV.

This clone was seen more than once but under ten times. Other DNA sequences in this sample translate to the same CDR3. V is TRBV5-6 and J is TRBJ2-1, with D tentatively TRBD1 (6 bases). Looked up from germline, CDR1 is SGHDT and CDR2 is YYEEEE. The germline V and J ends were trimmed by 0 bases and 2 bases, with 6 bases remaining between them. The CDR3 is made up of 14 amino acids. DNA for the CDR3: TGTGCCAGCAGCTTGGACAGGGCCTACAATGAGCAGTTCTTC. Encoded protein: CASSLDRAYNEQFF.

The CDR3 spells CASSQTTFMGDNYGYTF. CDR3 bases: TGTGCCAGCAGCCAAACTACTTTTATGGGGGATAACTATGGCTACACCTTC. The genes are TRBV14 and TRBJ1-2, with D possibly TRBD1 on 5 matching bases. CDR3 length: 17 amino acids. Looked up from germline, CDR1 is SGHDN and CDR2 is FVKESK. With 2 bases removed from V and 1 base from J, the gap between germline ends came to 17 bases.

This clone was counted a few times. The gene calls are TRBV19 and TRBJ1-1; D gene ambiguous. V was trimmed by 5 bases and J by 4 bases, leaving 17 bases between them. The CDR3 length is 15 residues. The germline gives CDR1 LNHDA, CDR2 SQIVND (reference sequence). The CDR3 nucleotides read TGTGCCAGTAGTCTCGAGAGGGCTGGAGGCACTGAAGCTTTCTTT. It is translated as CASSLERAGGTEAFF.

The gene calls are TRBV9 and TRBJ2-3; 7 positions agree with TRBD1. Germline lookup yields CDR1 SGDLS and CDR2 YYNGEE. The CDR3 is made up of 15 amino acids. J lost 2 bases, V lost 6 bases, and 9 bases had no gene match. CDR3 sequence reads: CASTRTGLSTDTQYF. For the CDR3, the DNA is TGTGCCAGCACTAGGACAGGCCTCTCCACAGATACGCAGTATTTT. The complete variable domain, with remaining parts taken from reference TRBV9 and TRBJ2-3, reads DSGVTQTPKHLITATGQRVTLRCSPRSGDLSVYWYQQSLDQGLQFLIQYYNGEERAKGNILERFSAQQFPDLHSELNLSSLELGDSALYFCASTRTGLSTDTQYFGPGTRLTVL.

The chain links TRBV20-1 to TRBJ1-1; D not resolved. Trimming pared 5 bases from V and 2 bases from J, leaving 6 bases between. Germline V CDR1 and CDR2: DFQATT, SNEGSKA (reference sequence). The CDR3 totals 11 residues. In nucleotides, the CDR3 is TGCAGTGCTGATGTAAACACTGAAGCTTTCTTT. Translation: CSADVNTEAFF.

V usage is TRBV20-1 and J usage is TRBJ2-7, with D unresolved. The CDR3 contains 11 residues. The germline V and J ends were trimmed by 7 bases and 2 bases, with 9 bases remaining between them. The germline V gene encodes CDR1 DFQATT and CDR2 SNEGSKA (reference sequence). The CDR3 sequence: CSVVGTYEQYV. The CDR3 bases are TGCAGTGTTGTTGGGACCTACGAGCAGTACGTC.

The chain combines TRBV7-9 with TRBJ2-3, with D possibly matching TRBD2 (5 bases). With 2 bases removed from V and 2 bases from J, the gap between germline ends came to 8 bases. Germline V gene data show CDR1 as SEHNR and CDR2 as FQNEAQ (reference sequence). This CDR3 has 14 amino acids. The CDR3 bases are TGTGCCAGCAGCTTATCGGGGATCACAGATACGCAGTATTTT. Its protein is CASSLSGITDTQYF.